This T cell receptor beta chain was obtained from a study of identical twins. The CDR3 spans 16 residues. Germline assignment: CDR1 MNHNS and CDR2 SASEGT. Trimming stripped 6 bases from V and 0 bases from J, with 14 bases between. No donor was unhealthy or non-Caucasian. This clonotype showed up just a few times. Through template switching, a universal primer site was introduced, and the cDNA contained unique molecular identifiers. Each CDR3 protein gets one entry after TCRdb re-called the 5' RACE reads with MiXCR. Here the sample spans approximately 500,000 distinct CDR3 sequences, 20% to 25% being singletons. These data were also reused for a study on T cells expressing NK-cell markers. According to that study: Investigators obtained TCR beta repertoires from sorted CD3+CD56+NKG2C+, CD3+CD56+NKG2C- and CD3+CD56-NKG2C+ T cells. There were seven HCMV-seropositive donors and one seronegative donor among the eight sequenced.

The TCR was taken from a woman younger than 30 in good health. Input material: CD4+ T cells sorted from blood. The chain uses TRBV6-1 and TRBJ2-2; tentatively, D is TRBD1 (6 bases). The CDR3 is CASRGAGQSNTGELFF. In nucleotides, the CDR3 is TGTGCCAGCAGAGGGGCCGGACAGTCGAACACCGGGGAGCTGTTTTTT.